This TCR beta chain appears in the sequencing data of a study of cytomegalovirus exposure and HLA in healthy donors. PCR primers comprised 60 Vbeta and 13 Jbeta primers. The data were produced by immunoSEQ multiplex PCR, yet TCRdb's version contains in-frame clones alone and is incomplete. This sample contains over 45,000 clones. Trimming pared 2 bases from V and 1 base from J, leaving 11 bases between. The CDR3 length is 15 residues. Per the germline V gene, CDR1 is MNHNS and CDR2 is SASEGT. The sequence derives from a woman aged 18-29 years in good health and CMV-seronegative. What was sequenced was PBMCs. V gene TRBV6-1 combines with J gene TRBJ1-2, with D possibly being TRBD1 (6 bases). The CDR3 spells CASSERGQYNYGYTF. DNA for the CDR3: TGTGCCAGCAGTGAAAGGGGACAATATAACTATGGCTACACCTTC.